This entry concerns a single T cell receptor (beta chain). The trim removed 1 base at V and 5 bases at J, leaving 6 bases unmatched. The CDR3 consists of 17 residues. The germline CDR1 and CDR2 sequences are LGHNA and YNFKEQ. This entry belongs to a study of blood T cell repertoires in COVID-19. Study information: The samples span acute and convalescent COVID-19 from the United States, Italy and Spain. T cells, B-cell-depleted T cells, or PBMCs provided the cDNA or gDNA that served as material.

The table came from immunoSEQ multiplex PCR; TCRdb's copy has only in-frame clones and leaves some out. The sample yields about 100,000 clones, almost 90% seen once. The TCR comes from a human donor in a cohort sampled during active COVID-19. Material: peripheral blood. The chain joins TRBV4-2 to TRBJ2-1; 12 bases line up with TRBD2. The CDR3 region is CASSQAVLAGGHNEQFF. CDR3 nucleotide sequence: TGTGCCAGCAGCCAAGCGGTACTAGCGGGAGGTCACAATGAGCAGTTCTTC.